This TCR beta chain comes out of a study of CD8 T cells in Susac syndrome. After extraction with the RNeasy kit, roughly 0.5 to 1 ug of the RNA was reverse transcribed using random hexamers. TCRdb independently ran MiXCR on the immunoSEQ multiplex PCR reads; one entry per CDR3 protein. The data hold approximately 150,000 distinct CDR3 sequences, with 90% to 95% observed a single time. The CDR3 has 14 amino acids. V dropped 4 bases and J dropped 6; count of bases not matched to a gene: 0. Germline V lookup: CDR1 SEHNR, CDR2 FQNEAQ (reference sequence). The receptor comes from a human donor in good health. Specimen: CD4+ T cells from PBMCs. The J gene is TRBJ1-6, the V gene TRBV7-9; 10 bases are a match to TRBD1. CDR3 sequence: CASSWTGGNSPLHF. CDR3 bases: TGTGCCAGCAGCTGGACAGGGGGTAATTCACCCCTCCACTTT.